This TCR beta chain was identified during a study of cytomegalovirus exposure and HLA in healthy donors. The table lists this clone with a count of one. Repertoires were generated with immunoSEQ multiplex PCR, while TCRdb's copy carries only in-frame clones and drops some. This sample has 200,000 or so clones, with more than 75% found just once. The sequenced sample consisted of PBMCs. The TCR was taken from a man younger than 35 in good health and CMV-seropositive.

CDR3 in DNA: TGTGCCAGCAGCTCCCTCACCTGGGCTTCTACCTACGAGCAGTACTTC. This codes for CASSSLTWASTYEQYF. The V gene is TRBV7-9, the J gene TRBJ2-7, with D unresolved. The V gene lost 4 bases and the J gene lost 2 bases, with 18 bases spanning the gap. This CDR3 comprises 16 residues. Per the germline V gene, CDR1 is SEHNR and CDR2 is FQNEAQ (reference sequence).